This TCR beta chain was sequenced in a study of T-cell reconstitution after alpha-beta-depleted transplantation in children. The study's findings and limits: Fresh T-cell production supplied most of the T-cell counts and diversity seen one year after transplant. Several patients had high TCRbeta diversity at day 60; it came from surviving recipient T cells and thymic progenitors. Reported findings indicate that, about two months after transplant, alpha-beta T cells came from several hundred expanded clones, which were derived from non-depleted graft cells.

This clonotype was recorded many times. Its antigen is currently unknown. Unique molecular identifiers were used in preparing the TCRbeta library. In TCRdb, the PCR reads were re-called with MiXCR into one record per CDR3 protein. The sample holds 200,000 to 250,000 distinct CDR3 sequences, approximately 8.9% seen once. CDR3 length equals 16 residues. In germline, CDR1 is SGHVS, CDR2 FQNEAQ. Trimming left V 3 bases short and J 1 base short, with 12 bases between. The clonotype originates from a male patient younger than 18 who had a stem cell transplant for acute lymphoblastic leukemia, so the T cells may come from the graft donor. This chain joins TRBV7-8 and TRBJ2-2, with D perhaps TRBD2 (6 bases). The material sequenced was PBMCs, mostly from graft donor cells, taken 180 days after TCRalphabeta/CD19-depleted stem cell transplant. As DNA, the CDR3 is TGTGCCAGCAGCTTTACGTGGGGGGTGAACACCGGGGAGCTGTTTTTT. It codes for CASSFTWGVNTGELFF.